Detailed here is one T cell receptor beta chain. The V gene's germline CDR1 is KGHSH and CDR2 LQKENI. The length of the CDR3 is 13 residues. V shed 5 bases and J 4 bases; nucleotides not matched to a gene: 2. Those who participated ranged in age from about 18 to 89 years and resided in 20 to 30 US areas. Clinical history as reported by participants underpinned cohort assignment. The record originates from a study of blood T cell repertoires in COVID-19. Overall study context: Some COVID-19 samples were acute and others convalescent; all came from the United States, Italy and Spain. PBMCs, B-cell-depleted T cells, or T cells provided the cDNA or gDNA that made up the material.

The repertoire was sequenced with immunoSEQ multiplex PCR; TCRdb's copy has only in-frame clones and lacks some. The table records about 220,000 clones, about four fifths of them present only once. Sequencing used PBMCs or T cells enriched from blood (not recorded which). This receptor was identified in a woman aged 40 to 50 who had recovered from COVID-19. The chain recombines TRBV18 with TRBJ1-1, with 9 bases fitting TRBD1. The CDR3 spells CASSGTGSTEAFF. CDR3 in DNA: TGTGCCAGCTCAGGGACAGGGAGCACTGAAGCTTTCTTT. Full variable domain (rest looked up from reference TRBV18 and TRBJ1-1): NAGVMQNPRHLVRRRGQEARLRCSPMKGHSHVYWYRQLPEEGLKFMVYLQKENIIDESGMPKERFSAEFPKEGPSILRIQQVVRGDSAAYFCASSGTGSTEAFFGQGTRLTVV.